What follows are 17 T cell receptor beta chains derived from one specimen sequenced in a study of cytotoxic CD8 clonotypes in ibrutinib-treated CLL. Only in-frame clones appear in the TCRdb table, and some are missing; sequencing was by immunoSEQ multiplex PCR. The sample contains tens of thousands of clones, around 69% of which appear only once. This material consisted of PBMCs, taken at disease progression, from a patient treated with ibrutinib. These receptors were collected from a human donor with chronic lymphocytic leukemia.

This clone was recorded many times. The chain is built from TRBV18 and TRBJ1-2; 7 bases align to TRBD1. V lost 4 bases, J lost 4 bases, and 9 bases stayed unmatched. The germline CDR1 and CDR2 sequences are KGHSH and LQKENI. This CDR3 contains 15 residues. CDR3 protein: CASSLDLGGAYGYTF. The CDR3 DNA reads TGTGCCAGCTCACTCGATCTAGGGGGCGCCTATGGCTACACCTTC.

The genes are TRBV11-1 and TRBJ2-5; tentatively, D is TRBD1 (5 bases). CDR1 is SGHAT and CDR2 is FQDESV in the germline V gene (reference sequence). The CDR3 is made up of 15 amino acids. Trimming shortened V by 3 bases and J by 0 bases, and 11 bases separated the two germline ends. In DNA, the CDR3 is TGTGCCAGCAGCTTGCTGGGCAGGGACCAAGAGACCCAGTACTTC. Translating it yields CASSLLGRDQETQYF.

The chain joins TRBV9 to TRBJ2-1; possibly TRBD2 for D (5 bases). The CDR3 length is 16 residues. Trimming removed 4 bases at V and 2 bases at J, with 16 bases between. The germline V gene encodes CDR1 SGDLS and CDR2 YYNGEE. The CDR3 loop is CASSPRAGETYNEQFF. DNA of the CDR3: TGTGCCAGCAGCCCCCGGGCCGGGGAGACCTACAATGAGCAGTTCTTC.

This chain links TRBV2 with TRBJ1-2; a possible D gene is TRBD1 (5 bases). Trimming pared 10 bases from V and 4 bases from J, leaving 7 bases between. CDR3 length: 10 amino acids. Germline CDR1 reads SNHLY; CDR2 reads FYNNEI. The CDR3 DNA is TGTGCCATCGGGACCTATGGCTACACCTTC. The encoded protein is CAIGTYGYTF.

The rearrangement uses TRBV29-1 and TRBJ2-2; D is possibly TRBD1 or TRBD2 (5 bases each). Trimming left V 7 bases short and J 1 base short, with 19 bases between. The CDR3 is made up of 16 amino acids. From germline, CDR1 is SQVTM and CDR2 ANQGSEA. The CDR3 DNA follows: TGCAGCGCCCGCGGTACCGGGACCGGGAACACCGGGGAGCTGTTTTTT. Amino acids: CSARGTGTGNTGELFF.

The V call is TRBV7-9, the J call TRBJ1-1; D call uncertain. The CDR3 runs to 12 residues. Between the trimmed V and J ends, which lost 3 bases and 8 bases, there was a span of 10 bases. Germline CDR1 SEHNR, CDR2 FQNEAQ (reference sequence). The CDR3 nucleotides read TGTGCCAGCAGCTTCGCCGGGGTCGAAGCTTTCTTT. Amino acids: CASSFAGVEAFF. Using reference TRBV7-9 and TRBJ1-1 for the parts outside the CDR3, the full variable domain is DTGVSQNPRHKITKRGQNVTFRCDPISEHNRLYWYRQTLGQGPEFLTYFQNEAQLEKSRLLSDRFSAERPKGSFSTLEIQRTEQGDSAMYLCASSFAGVEAFFGQGTRLTVV.

This clone was observed once. V is TRBV5-8 and J is TRBJ1-1; no clear D. The CDR3 is 13 residues long. Germline V gives CDR1 SGHTS, CDR2 YDEGEE. V lost 0 bases to trimming and J lost 3 bases, with 6 bases between them. This chain's CDR3 is CASSLVSDTEAFF. DNA for the CDR3: TGTGCCAGCAGCTTGGTGTCGGACACTGAAGCTTTCTTT.

The rearrangement links TRBV7-3 to TRBJ2-1; D is unresolved. Looked up from germline, CDR1 is SGHTA and CDR2 is FQGTGA. Trimming removed 4 bases at V and 9 bases at J, with 16 bases between. CDR3 size: 14 residues. Here the CDR3 DNA reads TGTGCCAGCAGCTCCGGCTCCTCCCCGGGTGAGCAGTTCTTC. Translated, it gives CASSSGSSPGEQFF. Full variable domain (outside the CDR3, taken from reference TRBV7-3 and TRBJ2-1): GAGVSQTPSNKVTEKGKYVELRCDPISGHTALYWYRQSLGQGPEFLIYFQGTGAADDSGLPNDRFFAVRPEGSVSTLKIQRTERGDSAVYLCASSSGSSPGEQFFGPGTRLTVL.

The V and J genes are TRBV27 and TRBJ2-3, with D perhaps TRBD2 (5 bases). Germline CDR1 and CDR2: MNHEY and SMNVEV (reference sequence). This CDR3 region has 16 residues. The V and J ends lost 4 bases and 8 bases respectively, with 22 bases between them. CDR3 sequence: CASSSRWPRGHGTQYF. As DNA, the CDR3 is TGTGCCAGCAGTTCCCGGTGGCCCCGCGGGCATGGTACGCAGTATTTT.

The rearrangement links TRBV18 to TRBJ1-2; 7 bases agree with TRBD1. Trimming cost V 6 bases and J 4 bases; bases outside gene matches: 5. Germline CDR1 and CDR2: KGHSH and LQKENI. The CDR3 covers 13 residues. As DNA, the CDR3 is TGTGCCAGCTCCCGAGGGGGCGGCTATGGCTACACCTTC. Encoded protein: CASSRGGGYGYTF.

This clone was recorded a few times. CDR3 coding DNA: TGTGCCAGCAGTCCCCAGGGGGCTACTGGAAACACCATATATTTT. Translating it yields CASSPQGATGNTIYF. The chain is built from TRBV7-3 and TRBJ1-3; 8 bases match TRBD1. Trimming took 6 bases from V and 2 from J; bases not matched to a gene: 6. CDR1 is SGHTA and CDR2 is FQGTGA in the germline V gene. CDR3 length equals 15 residues.

The chain recombines TRBV18 with TRBJ2-3; TRBD1 might be the D (6 bases). The germline gives CDR1 KGHSH, CDR2 LQKENI. This CDR3 spans 13 amino acids. Trimming pared 5 bases from V and 5 bases from J, leaving 11 bases between. The CDR3 bases are TGTGCCAGCTCAAGCCACAGGGAAGATACGCAGTATTTT. Translating gives CASSSHREDTQYF. Complete variable domain (other parts from reference TRBV18 and TRBJ2-3): NAGVMQNPRHLVRRRGQEARLRCSPMKGHSHVYWYRQLPEEGLKFMVYLQKENIIDESGMPKERFSAEFPKEGPSILRIQQVVRGDSAAYFCASSSHREDTQYFGPGTRLTVL.

The chain has TRBV27 and TRBJ1-1; 7 bases line up with TRBD1. The V segment lost 5 bases and the J segment 6 bases; nucleotides outside the gene matches: 6. The germline CDR1 and CDR2 sequences are MNHEY and SMNVEV (reference sequence). The CDR3 is 13 residues long. The CDR3 is CASSTGVLAEAFF. For the CDR3, the DNA is TGTGCCAGCAGTACAGGGGTGTTGGCTGAAGCTTTCTTT.

This sequence joins TRBV11-1 and TRBJ2-1; 8 bases map to TRBD1. J gave up 8 bases and V 5 bases, and 2 bases lay outside the gene matches. The CDR3 has 12 residues. Germline-derived CDR1 and CDR2 are SGHAT and FQDESV (reference sequence). The CDR3 DNA follows: TGTGCCAGCAGCCACAGGGGGTATGAGCAGTTCTTC. It yields the protein CASSHRGYEQFF.

In DNA form, the CDR3 reads TGCGCCAGCAGCTTGCGGGACACCAACTACGAGCAGTACTTC. Its protein product is CASSLRDTNYEQYF. V is TRBV5-1 and J is TRBJ2-7; the D gene is possibly TRBD1 (6 bases). The CDR3 runs to 14 residues. Germline V gene data show CDR1 as SGHRS and CDR2 as YFSETQ. V lost 1 base to trimming and J lost 3 bases, with 11 bases between them.

V is TRBV5-4 and J is TRBJ1-4, with 9 bases lining up with TRBD1. CDR1 and CDR2 from the germline V gene are SGHNT and YYREEE (reference sequence). The CDR3 length is 16 residues. V lost 2 bases to trimming and J lost 2 bases; unmatched junction nucleotides: 4. CDR3 sequence (DNA): TGTGCCAGCAGCTTCGGAGGGACAGGGACTAATGAAAAACTGTTTTTT. Its protein product is CASSFGGTGTNEKLFF.

J is TRBJ2-3 and V is TRBV21-1; TRBD2, the table's D call, was not compared with the DNA. TRBV21-1 is classified as a pseudogene. This CDR3 comprises 18 residues. The chain's CDR3 is CASSKATSGGPPTDTQYF. CDR3 nucleotides: TGTGCCAGCAGCAAAGCGACTAGCGGGGGGCCGCCCACAGATACGCAGTATTTT.